This T cell receptor beta chain was captured in a study of blood T cell repertoires in COVID-19. Looking at the study overall: Some COVID-19 samples were acute and others convalescent; all came from the United States, Italy and Spain. PBMCs, B-cell-depleted T cells, or T cells were the source of the cDNA or gDNA that made up the material.

Original processing notes: Amplification from reference gene primers served as the basis for estimated nucleated cell counts. Assay used: immunoSEQ multiplex PCR; TCRdb lists only in-frame clones, some missing. V, J and clone size derive from that table, while D and trimming were established from the DNA sequence. The sample shows about 68,000 clones, approximately 85% of them seen only once. V lost 1 base and J lost 3; bases outside the gene matches: 2. The CDR3 is 14 residues long. The germline V gene has CDR1 SNHLY and CDR2 FYNNEI. This TCR was recovered from a man aged 45-65 years with acute or convalescent COVID-19. The source material was peripheral blood. The chain couples TRBV2 to TRBJ2-7; TRBD1 aligns across 8 bases. The CDR3 region is CASSEDRGDYEQYF. The CDR3 coding sequence is TGTGCCAGCAGTGAAGACAGGGGGGACTACGAGCAGTACTTC.